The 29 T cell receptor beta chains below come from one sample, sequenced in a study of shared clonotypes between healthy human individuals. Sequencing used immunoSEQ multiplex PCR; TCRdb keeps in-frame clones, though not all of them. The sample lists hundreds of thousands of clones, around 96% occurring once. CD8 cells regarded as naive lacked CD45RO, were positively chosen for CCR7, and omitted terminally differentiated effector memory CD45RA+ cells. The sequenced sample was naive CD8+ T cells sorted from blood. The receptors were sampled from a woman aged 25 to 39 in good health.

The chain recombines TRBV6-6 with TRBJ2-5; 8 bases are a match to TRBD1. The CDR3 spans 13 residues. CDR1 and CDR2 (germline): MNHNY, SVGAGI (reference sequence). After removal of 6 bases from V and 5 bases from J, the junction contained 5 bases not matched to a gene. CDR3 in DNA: TGTGCCAGCAGGCCGGACAGGGAGGAGACCCAGTACTTC. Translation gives CASRPDREETQYF.

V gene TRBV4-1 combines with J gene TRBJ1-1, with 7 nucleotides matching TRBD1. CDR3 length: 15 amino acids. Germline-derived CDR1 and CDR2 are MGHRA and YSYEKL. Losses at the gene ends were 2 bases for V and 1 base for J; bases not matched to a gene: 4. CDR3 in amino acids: CASSQHGTANTEAFF. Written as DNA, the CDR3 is TGCGCCAGCAGCCAACACGGGACAGCGAACACTGAAGCTTTCTTT.

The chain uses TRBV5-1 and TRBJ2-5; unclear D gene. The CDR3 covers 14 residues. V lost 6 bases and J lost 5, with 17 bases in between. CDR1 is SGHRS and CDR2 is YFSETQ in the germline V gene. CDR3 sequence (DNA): TGCGCCAGCAAGAGCACCAGTCTTAGGGAGACCCAGTACTTC. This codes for CASKSTSLRETQYF.

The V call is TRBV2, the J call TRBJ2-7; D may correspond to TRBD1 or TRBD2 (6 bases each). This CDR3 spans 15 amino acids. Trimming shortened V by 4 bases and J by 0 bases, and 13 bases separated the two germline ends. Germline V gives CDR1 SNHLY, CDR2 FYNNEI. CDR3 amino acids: CASSGRGTYSYEQYF. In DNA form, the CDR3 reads TGTGCCAGCAGTGGGCGCGGGACATACTCCTACGAGCAGTACTTC. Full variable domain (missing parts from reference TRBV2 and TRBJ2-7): EPEVTQTPSHQVTQMGQEVILRCVPISNHLYFYWYRQILGQKVEFLVSFYNNEISEKSEIFDDQFSVERPDGSNFTLKIRSTKLEDSAMYFCASSGRGTYSYEQYFGPGTRLTVT.

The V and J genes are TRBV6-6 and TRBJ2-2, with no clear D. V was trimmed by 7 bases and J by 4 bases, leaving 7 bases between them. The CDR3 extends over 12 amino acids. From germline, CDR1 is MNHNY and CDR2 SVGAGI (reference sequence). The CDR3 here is CASIVTTGELFF. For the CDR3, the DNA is TGTGCCAGCATAGTCACCACCGGGGAGCTGTTTTTT.

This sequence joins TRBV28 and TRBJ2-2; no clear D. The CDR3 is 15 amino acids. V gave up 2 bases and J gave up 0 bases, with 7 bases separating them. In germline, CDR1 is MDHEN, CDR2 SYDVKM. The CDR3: CASSLTPPNTGELFF. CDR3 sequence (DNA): TGTGCCAGCAGTTTAACACCTCCGAACACCGGGGAGCTGTTTTTT.

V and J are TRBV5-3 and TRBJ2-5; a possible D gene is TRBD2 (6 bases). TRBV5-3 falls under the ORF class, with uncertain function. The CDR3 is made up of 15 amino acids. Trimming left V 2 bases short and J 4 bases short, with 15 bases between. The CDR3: CARSLWTKEGETQYF. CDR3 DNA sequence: TGTGCCAGAAGCTTATGGACTAAAGAGGGAGAGACCCAGTACTTC.

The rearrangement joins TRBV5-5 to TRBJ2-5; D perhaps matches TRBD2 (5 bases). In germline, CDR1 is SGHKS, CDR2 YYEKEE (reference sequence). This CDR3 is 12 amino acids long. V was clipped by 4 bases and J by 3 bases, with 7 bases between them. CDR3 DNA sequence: TGTGCCAGCAGCGGACTGGAAGAGACCCAGTACTTC. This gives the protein CASSGLEETQYF.

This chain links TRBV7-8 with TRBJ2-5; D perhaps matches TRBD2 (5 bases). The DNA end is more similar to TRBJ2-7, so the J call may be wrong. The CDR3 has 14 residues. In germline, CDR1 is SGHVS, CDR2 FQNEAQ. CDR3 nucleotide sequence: TGTGCCAGCAGCTCCGAGGGCAGGATCCACGAGCAGTACTTC. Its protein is CASSSEGRIHEQYF.

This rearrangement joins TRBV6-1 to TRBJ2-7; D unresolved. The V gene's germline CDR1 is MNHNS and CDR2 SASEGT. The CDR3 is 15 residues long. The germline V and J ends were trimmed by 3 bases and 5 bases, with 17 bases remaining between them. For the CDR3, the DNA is TGTGCCAGCAGTGATGAGTACCCCACCAGCAACGAGCAGTACTTC. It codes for CASSDEYPTSNEQYF.

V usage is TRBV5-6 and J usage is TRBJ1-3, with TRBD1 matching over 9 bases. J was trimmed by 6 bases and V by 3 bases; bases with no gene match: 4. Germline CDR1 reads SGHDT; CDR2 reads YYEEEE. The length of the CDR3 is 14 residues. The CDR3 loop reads CASSSGQGINTIYF. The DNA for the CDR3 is TGTGCCAGCAGCTCAGGACAGGGGATAAACACCATATATTTT.

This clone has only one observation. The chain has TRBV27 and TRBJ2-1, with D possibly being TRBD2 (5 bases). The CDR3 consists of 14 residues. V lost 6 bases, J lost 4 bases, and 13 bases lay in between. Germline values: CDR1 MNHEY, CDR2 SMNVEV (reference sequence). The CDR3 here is CASSPPGIYNEQFF. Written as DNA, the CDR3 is TGTGCCAGCAGCCCTCCGGGAATATACAATGAGCAGTTCTTC.

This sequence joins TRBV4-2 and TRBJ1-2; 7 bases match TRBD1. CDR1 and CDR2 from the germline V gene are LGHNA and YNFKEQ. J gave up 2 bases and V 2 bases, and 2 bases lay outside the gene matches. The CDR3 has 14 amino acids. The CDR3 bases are TGTGCCAGCAGCCAAAACAGGGGCAACTATGGCTACACCTTC. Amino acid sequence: CASSQNRGNYGYTF.

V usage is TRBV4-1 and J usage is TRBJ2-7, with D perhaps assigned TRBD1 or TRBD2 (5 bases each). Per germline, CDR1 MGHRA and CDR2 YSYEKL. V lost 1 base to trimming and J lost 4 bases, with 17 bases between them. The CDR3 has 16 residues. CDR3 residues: CASSQGYSMGEYEQYF. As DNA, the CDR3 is TGCGCCAGCAGCCAAGGATATAGTATGGGGGAATACGAGCAGTACTTC.

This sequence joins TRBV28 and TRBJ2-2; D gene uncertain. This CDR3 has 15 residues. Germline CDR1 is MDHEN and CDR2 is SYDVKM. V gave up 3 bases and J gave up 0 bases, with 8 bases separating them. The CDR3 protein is CASSFVTANTGELFF. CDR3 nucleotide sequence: TGTGCCAGCAGTTTTGTTACCGCGAACACCGGGGAGCTGTTTTTT.

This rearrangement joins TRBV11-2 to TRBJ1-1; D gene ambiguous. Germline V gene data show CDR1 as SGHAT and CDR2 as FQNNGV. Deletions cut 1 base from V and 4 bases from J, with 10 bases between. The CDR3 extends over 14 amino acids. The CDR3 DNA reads TGTGCCAGCAGCTTAGTGGGCGGTCGCACTGAAGCTTTCTTT. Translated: CASSLVGGRTEAFF.

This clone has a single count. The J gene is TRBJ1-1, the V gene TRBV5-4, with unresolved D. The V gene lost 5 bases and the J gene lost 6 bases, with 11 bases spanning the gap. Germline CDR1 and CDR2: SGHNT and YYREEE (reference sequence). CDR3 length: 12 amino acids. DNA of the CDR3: TGTGCCAGCAGATACAGAGCCCCTGAAGCTTTCTTT. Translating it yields CASRYRAPEAFF.

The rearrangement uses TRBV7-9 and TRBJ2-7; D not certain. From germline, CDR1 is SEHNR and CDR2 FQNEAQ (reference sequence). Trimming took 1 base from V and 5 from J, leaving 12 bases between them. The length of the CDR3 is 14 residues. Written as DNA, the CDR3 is TGTGCCAGCAGCTTAGAGTATACAGTCCACGAGCAGTACTTC. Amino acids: CASSLEYTVHEQYF.

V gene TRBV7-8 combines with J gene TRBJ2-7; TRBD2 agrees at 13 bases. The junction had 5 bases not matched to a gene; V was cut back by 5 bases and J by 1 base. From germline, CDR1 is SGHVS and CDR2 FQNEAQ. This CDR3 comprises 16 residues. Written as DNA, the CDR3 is TGTGCCAGCAGCCCGGGACTAGCGGGGTCTTCCTACGAGCAGTACTTC. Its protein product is CASSPGLAGSSYEQYF.

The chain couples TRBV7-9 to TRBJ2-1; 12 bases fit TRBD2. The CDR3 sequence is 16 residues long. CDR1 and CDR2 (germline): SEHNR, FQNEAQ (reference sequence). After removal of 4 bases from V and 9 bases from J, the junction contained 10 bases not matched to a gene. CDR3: CASSSTQGLAGGEQFF. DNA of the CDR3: TGTGCCAGCAGCTCAACCCAGGGACTAGCGGGCGGTGAGCAGTTCTTC.

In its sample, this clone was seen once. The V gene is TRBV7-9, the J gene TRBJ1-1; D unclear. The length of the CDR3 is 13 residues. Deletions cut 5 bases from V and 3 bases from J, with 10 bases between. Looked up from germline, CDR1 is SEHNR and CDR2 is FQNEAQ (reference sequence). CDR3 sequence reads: CASSPGLYTEAFF. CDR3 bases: TGTGCCAGCAGCCCCGGCCTCTACACTGAAGCTTTCTTT. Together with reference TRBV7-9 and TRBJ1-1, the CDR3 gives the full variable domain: DTGVSQNPRHKITKRGQNVTFRCDPISEHNRLYWYRQTLGQGPEFLTYFQNEAQLEKSRLLSDRFSAERPKGSFSTLEIQRTEQGDSAMYLCASSPGLYTEAFFGQGTRLTVV.

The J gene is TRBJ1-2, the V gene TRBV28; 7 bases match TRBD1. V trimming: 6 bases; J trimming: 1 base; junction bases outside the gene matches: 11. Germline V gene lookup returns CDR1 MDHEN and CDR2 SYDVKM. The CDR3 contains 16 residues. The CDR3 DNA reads TGTGCCAGCAGATCCGACAGGGAGTCGCATAACTATGGCTACACCTTC. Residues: CASRSDRESHNYGYTF.

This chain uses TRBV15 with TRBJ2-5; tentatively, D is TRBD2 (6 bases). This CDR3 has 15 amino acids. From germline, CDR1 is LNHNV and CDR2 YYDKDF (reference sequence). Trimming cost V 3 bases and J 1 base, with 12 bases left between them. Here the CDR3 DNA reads TGTGCCACCAGCAGCTCACGGGACTCCCAAGAGACCCAGTACTTC. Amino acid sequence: CATSSSRDSQETQYF.

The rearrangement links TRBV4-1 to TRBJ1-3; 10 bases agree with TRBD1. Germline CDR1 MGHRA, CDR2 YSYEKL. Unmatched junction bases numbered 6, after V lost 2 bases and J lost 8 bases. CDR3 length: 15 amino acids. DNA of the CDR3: TGCGCCAGCAGCCAACTGACAGGGGGCAAAGACACCATATATTTT. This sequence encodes CASSQLTGGKDTIYF.

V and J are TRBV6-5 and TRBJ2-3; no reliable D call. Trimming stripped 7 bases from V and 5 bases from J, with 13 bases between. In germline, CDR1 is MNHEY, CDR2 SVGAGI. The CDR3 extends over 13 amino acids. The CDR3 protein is CASKVAPLDTQYF. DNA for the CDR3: TGTGCCAGCAAGGTAGCACCATTAGATACGCAGTATTTT.

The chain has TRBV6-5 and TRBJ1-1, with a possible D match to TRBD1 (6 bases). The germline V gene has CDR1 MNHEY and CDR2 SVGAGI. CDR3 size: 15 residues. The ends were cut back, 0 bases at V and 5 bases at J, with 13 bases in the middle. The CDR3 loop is CASSYSLQGITEAFF. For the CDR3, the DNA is TGTGCCAGCAGTTACTCTTTACAGGGCATAACTGAAGCTTTCTTT.

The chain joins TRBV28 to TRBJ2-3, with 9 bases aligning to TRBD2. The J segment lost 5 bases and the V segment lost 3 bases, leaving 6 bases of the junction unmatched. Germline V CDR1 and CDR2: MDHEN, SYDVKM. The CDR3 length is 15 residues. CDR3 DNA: TGTGCCAGCAGTTTCTTCCGAGCGGGAGGAGATACGCAGTATTTT. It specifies CASSFFRAGGDTQYF.

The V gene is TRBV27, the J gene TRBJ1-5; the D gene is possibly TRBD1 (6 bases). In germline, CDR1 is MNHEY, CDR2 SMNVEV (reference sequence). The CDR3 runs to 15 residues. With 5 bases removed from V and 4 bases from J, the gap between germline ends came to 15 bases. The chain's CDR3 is CASSPGGGTNQPQHF. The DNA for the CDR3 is TGTGCCAGCAGTCCTGGGGGCGGGACTAATCAGCCCCAGCATTTT.

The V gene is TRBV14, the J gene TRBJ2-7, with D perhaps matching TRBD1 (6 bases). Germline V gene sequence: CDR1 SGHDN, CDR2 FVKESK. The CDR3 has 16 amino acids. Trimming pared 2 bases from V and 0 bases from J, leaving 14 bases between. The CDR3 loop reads CASSQLFTGSSYEQYF. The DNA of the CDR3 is TGTGCCAGCAGCCAACTATTTACAGGGTCCTCCTACGAGCAGTACTTC.